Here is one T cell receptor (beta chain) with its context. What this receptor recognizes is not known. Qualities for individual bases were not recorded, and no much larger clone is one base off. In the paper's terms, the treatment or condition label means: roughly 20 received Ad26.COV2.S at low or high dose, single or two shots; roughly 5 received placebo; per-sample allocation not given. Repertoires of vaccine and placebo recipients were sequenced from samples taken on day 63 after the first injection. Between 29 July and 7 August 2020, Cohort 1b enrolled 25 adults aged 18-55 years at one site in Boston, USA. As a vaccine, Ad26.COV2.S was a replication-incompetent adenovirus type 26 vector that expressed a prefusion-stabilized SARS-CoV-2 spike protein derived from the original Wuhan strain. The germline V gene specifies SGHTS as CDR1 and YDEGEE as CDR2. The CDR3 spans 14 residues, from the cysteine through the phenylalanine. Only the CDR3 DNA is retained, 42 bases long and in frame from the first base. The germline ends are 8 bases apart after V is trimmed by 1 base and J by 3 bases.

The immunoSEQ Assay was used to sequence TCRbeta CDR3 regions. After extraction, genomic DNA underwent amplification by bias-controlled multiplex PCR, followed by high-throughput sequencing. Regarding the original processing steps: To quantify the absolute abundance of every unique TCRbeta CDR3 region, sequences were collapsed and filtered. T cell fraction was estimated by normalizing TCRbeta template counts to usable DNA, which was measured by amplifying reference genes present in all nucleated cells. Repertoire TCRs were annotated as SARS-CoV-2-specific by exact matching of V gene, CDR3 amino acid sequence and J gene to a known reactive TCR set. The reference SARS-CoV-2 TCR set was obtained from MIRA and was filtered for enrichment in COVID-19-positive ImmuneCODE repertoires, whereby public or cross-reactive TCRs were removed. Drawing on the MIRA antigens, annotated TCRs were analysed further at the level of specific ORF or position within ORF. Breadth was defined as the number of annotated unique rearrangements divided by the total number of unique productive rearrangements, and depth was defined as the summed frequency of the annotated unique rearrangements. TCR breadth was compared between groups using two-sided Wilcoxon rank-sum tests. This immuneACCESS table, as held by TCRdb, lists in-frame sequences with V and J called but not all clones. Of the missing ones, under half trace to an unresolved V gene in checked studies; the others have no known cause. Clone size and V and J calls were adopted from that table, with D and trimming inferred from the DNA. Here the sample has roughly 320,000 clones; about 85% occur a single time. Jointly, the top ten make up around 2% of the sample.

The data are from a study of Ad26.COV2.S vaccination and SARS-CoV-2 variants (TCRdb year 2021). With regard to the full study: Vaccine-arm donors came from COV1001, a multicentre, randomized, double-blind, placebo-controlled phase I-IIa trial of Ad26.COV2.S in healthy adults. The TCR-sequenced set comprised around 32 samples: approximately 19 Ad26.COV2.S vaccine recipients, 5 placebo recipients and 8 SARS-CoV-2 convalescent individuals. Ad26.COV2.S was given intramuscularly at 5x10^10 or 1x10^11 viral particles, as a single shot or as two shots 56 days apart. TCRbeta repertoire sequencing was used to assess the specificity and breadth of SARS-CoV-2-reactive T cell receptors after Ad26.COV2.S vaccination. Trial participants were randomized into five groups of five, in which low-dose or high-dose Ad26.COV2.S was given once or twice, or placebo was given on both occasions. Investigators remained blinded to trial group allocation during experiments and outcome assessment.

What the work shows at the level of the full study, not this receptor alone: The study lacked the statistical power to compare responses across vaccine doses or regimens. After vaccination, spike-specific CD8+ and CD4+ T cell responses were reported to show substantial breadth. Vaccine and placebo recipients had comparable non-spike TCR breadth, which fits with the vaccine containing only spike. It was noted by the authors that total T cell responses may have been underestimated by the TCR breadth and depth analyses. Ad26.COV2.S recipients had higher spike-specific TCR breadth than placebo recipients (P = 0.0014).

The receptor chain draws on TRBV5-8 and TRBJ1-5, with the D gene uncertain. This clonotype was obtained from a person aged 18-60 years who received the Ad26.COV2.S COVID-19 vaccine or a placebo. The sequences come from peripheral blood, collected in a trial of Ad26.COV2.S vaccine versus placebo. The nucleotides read TGTGCCAGCAGCTTGCGTAGTAACAATCAGCCCCAGCATTTT. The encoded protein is CASSLRSNNQPQHF.